One T cell receptor (beta chain) is described in this entry. Profiled with immunoSEQ multiplex PCR; TCRdb holds only in-frame clones, not every one. The table records fewer than 120,000 clones, about 88% of them present only once. Trimming left V 5 bases short and J 4 bases short, with 15 bases between. CDR3 length equals 16 residues. Germline V gives CDR1 LNHDA, CDR2 SQIVND (reference sequence). This entry belongs to a study of blood T cell repertoires in COVID-19. This TCR came from a woman between 45 and 65 years old with acute or convalescent COVID-19. This rearrangement joins TRBV19 to TRBJ1-6; D gene ambiguous. The source material was peripheral blood. CDR3 sequence: CASSPGESPYNSPLHF. DNA of the CDR3: TGTGCCAGTAGTCCAGGTGAAAGCCCGTATAATTCACCCCTCCACTTT.